Each of the 18 T cell receptor beta chains below was sequenced from the same sample in a study of T-cell reconstitution after alpha-beta-depleted transplantation in children. This sample's TCRbeta library carried unique molecular identifier barcodes. TCRdb passed the PCR reads through MiXCR, listing each CDR3 protein once. This repertoire shows around 410,000 distinct CDR3 sequences, 11% found once; its top ten account for approximately 5%. This sample comprised PBMCs from the stem cell graft donor, obtained from the stem cell graft. The receptors here all came from a human donor who donated a stem cell graft to a child with acute myeloid leukemia.

In this sample, this clonotype turned up a few times. The rearrangement links TRBV5-1 to TRBJ1-2; no reliable D call. The CDR3 is made up of 14 amino acids. Per the germline V gene, CDR1 is SGHRS and CDR2 is YFSETQ. The V gene lost 0 bases and the J gene lost 4 bases, with 10 bases spanning the gap. CDR3 loop: CASSLDGSRYGYTF. In nucleotides, the CDR3 is TGCGCCAGCAGCTTGGACGGTTCCCGCTATGGCTACACCTTC.

The J gene is TRBJ2-2, the V gene TRBV5-1; a weak D match, TRBD2 (8 bases). V was shortened by 0 bases and J by 6 bases, with 15 bases between the two germline ends. Germline V lookup: CDR1 SGHRS, CDR2 YFSETQ. The CDR3 is made up of 16 amino acids. The DNA of the CDR3 is TGCGCCAGCAGCTTGGATCCGGGAGGGGGCGCCGGGGAGCTGTTTTTT. Protein: CASSLDPGGGAGELFF. The variable domain in full, completed from reference TRBV5-1 and TRBJ2-2, reads KAGVTQTPRYLIKTRGQQVTLSCSPISGHRSVSWYQQTPGQGLQFLFEYFSETQRNKGNFPGRFSGRQFSNSRSEMNVSTLELGDSALYLCASSLDPGGGAGELFFGEGSRLTVL.

This clonotype has ten or more counts. V usage is TRBV27 and J usage is TRBJ2-3, with 10 bases fitting TRBD2. Germline CDR1 is MNHEY and CDR2 is SMNVEV (reference sequence). V lost 5 bases to trimming and J lost 6 bases; unmatched junction nucleotides: 5. The CDR3 contains 14 residues. The CDR3 region has the DNA TGTGCCAGCAGTCTAAGCGGGAGGGCCGATACGCAGTATTTT. It is translated as CASSLSGRADTQYF.

This clonotype was observed a few times. The rearrangement links TRBV7-9 to TRBJ2-1, with D uncertain. The V end lost 1 base, the J end lost 10 bases, and 14 bases lay between the germline ends. CDR1 is SEHNR and CDR2 is FQNEAQ in the germline V gene (reference sequence). The CDR3 is 14 amino acids. CDR3 region: CASSLDLSSWEQFF. DNA of the CDR3: TGTGCCAGCAGCTTAGATCTGAGCAGCTGGGAGCAGTTCTTC.

This clonotype was counted ten times or more. The chain employs TRBV6-5 and TRBJ2-3; D remains unclear. V lost 4 bases to trimming and J lost 6 bases, with 8 bases between them. The germline gives CDR1 MNHEY, CDR2 SVGAGI. This CDR3 contains 12 residues. The CDR3 spells CASSSNADTQYF. The CDR3, as DNA: TGTGCCAGCAGTTCCAACGCGGATACGCAGTATTTT.

The chain has TRBV12-3 or TRBV12-4 and TRBJ2-1; possible D gene TRBD1, 6 bases. Trimming left V 6 bases short and J 0 bases short, with 15 bases between. CDR3 length: 16 residues. In DNA form, the CDR3 reads TGTGCCAGCAGCCCGAGGGGGTCCTACTCCTACAATGAGCAGTTCTTC. Protein: CASSPRGSYSYNEQFF.

This clonotype was observed many times. This chain connects TRBV7-2 to TRBJ2-7; D unresolved. The CDR3 is 14 amino acids. The germline CDR1 and CDR2 sequences are SGHTA and FQGNSA. V gave up 3 bases and J gave up 0 bases, with 9 bases separating them. In nucleotides, the CDR3 is TGTGCCAGCAGCTTGGGTGGGAACTCCTACGAGCAGTACTTC. It translates to CASSLGGNSYEQYF.

This clonotype was observed at least ten times. V is TRBV20-1 and J is TRBJ2-3; TRBD1 aligns across 7 bases. CDR1 and CDR2 (germline): DFQATT, SNEGSKA (reference sequence). The V gene end was trimmed by 6 bases and the J gene end by 2 bases; junction bases not matched to a gene: 8. This CDR3 has 14 residues. CDR3 sequence: CSAPGQLITDTQYF. CDR3 nucleotide sequence: TGCAGTGCGCCGGGACAGTTGATCACAGATACGCAGTATTTT.

This clonotype has more than one count but fewer than ten. The chain couples TRBV6-2 or TRBV6-3 to TRBJ2-5; D remains unclear. Germline-derived CDR1 and CDR2 are MNHEY and SVGEGT. The CDR3 spans 15 residues. V shed 6 bases and J shed 1 base, with 15 bases lying between them. The CDR3 coding sequence is TGTGCCAGCAGACCAATCACCGACGGCCAAGAGACCCAGTACTTC. It encodes CASRPITDGQETQYF.

The chain couples TRBV5-5 to TRBJ1-2; D might be TRBD1 (6 bases). This CDR3 contains 15 residues. In germline, CDR1 is SGHKS, CDR2 YYEKEE (reference sequence). Trimming took 2 bases from V and 8 from J, leaving 19 bases between them. The CDR3 DNA reads TGTGCCAGCAGCTTTTCGGACAGCCCGGTCCGGGGCTACACCTTC. Its protein product is CASSFSDSPVRGYTF.

The rearrangement uses TRBV20-1 and TRBJ1-5; unclear D gene. Looked up from germline, CDR1 is DFQATT and CDR2 is SNEGSKA (reference sequence). The CDR3 extends over 14 amino acids. Trimming shortened V by 3 bases and J by 0 bases, and 9 bases separated the two germline ends. The CDR3 sequence: CSARTSYSNQPQHF. The CDR3 nucleotides are TGCAGTGCTAGGACCAGTTATAGCAATCAGCCCCAGCATTTT.

V is TRBV5-1 and J is TRBJ2-1; no reliable D call. Trimming cost V 1 base and J 0 bases, with 8 bases left between them. The germline gives CDR1 SGHRS, CDR2 YFSETQ. This CDR3 has 15 amino acids. The CDR3 DNA sequence: TGCGCCAGCAGCTTGTGGGGTCCCTCCTACAATGAGCAGTTCTTC. Its translation: CASSLWGPSYNEQFF.

The chain uses TRBV30 and TRBJ2-1, with 9 nucleotides matching TRBD2. CDR1 is GTSNPN and CDR2 is SVGIG in the germline V gene (reference sequence). After removal of 4 bases from V and 2 bases from J, the junction contained 3 bases not matched to a gene. This CDR3 spans 14 amino acids. The CDR3 DNA sequence: TGTGCCTGGACCGGCGGGAGGGCCTACAATGAGCAGTTCTTC. The encoded protein is CAWTGGRAYNEQFF. Variable domain in full (rest from reference TRBV30 and TRBJ2-1): SQTIHQWPATLVQPVGSPLSLECTVEGTSNPNLYWYRQAAGRGLQLLFYSVGIGQISSEVPQNLSASRPQDRQFILSSKKLLLSDSGFYLCAWTGGRAYNEQFFGPGTRLTVL.

The CDR3 DNA sequence: TGCGCCAGCAGCCAAGCCGGGACTAGCGGGAGGTCTGATACGCAGTATTTT. Its protein is CASSQAGTSGRSDTQYF. The rearrangement joins TRBV4-3 to TRBJ2-3; the match to TRBD2 covers 15 bases. The junction had 5 bases not matched to a gene; V was cut back by 1 base and J by 6 bases. Germline V gene lookup returns CDR1 LGHNA and CDR2 YSLEER. CDR3 length: 17 residues.

Many counts were recorded for this clonotype. This sequence joins TRBV20-1 and TRBJ2-3; 9 bases line up with TRBD2. This CDR3 has 16 amino acids. V was clipped by 3 bases and J by 2 bases; unmatched bases: 9. Germline-derived CDR1 and CDR2 are DFQATT and SNEGSKA (reference sequence). The CDR3 loop reads CSASPRLAENTDTQYF. CDR3 DNA sequence: TGCAGTGCTAGTCCCAGACTAGCGGAAAACACAGATACGCAGTATTTT.

With respect to this clonotype: The junction does not match germline at one end; this may be a read error. V is TRBV20-1 and J is TRBJ2-2, with D perhaps matching TRBD1 or TRBD2 (5 bases each). Germline-derived CDR1 and CDR2 are DFQATT and SNEGSKA (reference sequence). The CDR3 extends over 15 amino acids. The CDR3 loop is CCAREEGRGTGELFF. The CDR3 nucleotides read TGCTGTGCTAGAGAAGAGGGAAGGGGCACCGGGGAGCTGTTTTTT.

The chain uses TRBV7-3 and TRBJ2-6; TRBD1 matches at 8 bases. V lost 5 bases, J lost 4 bases, and 7 bases stayed unmatched. Germline V CDR1 and CDR2: SGHTA, FQGTGA. This CDR3 is 16 amino acids long. The CDR3 DNA is TGTGCCAGCAGCCACCGGGACAGGCACGGGGCCAACGTCCTGACTTTC. Amino acid sequence: CASSHRDRHGANVLTF.

The chain employs TRBV29-1 and TRBJ2-6; weak D call: TRBD1 (6 bases). Trimming took off 6 bases at V and 0 bases at J, with 6 bases between the two ends. The germline V gene has CDR1 SQVTM and CDR2 ANQGSEA. This CDR3 spans 13 amino acids. The CDR3 bases are TGCAGCGTACAGGGCTCTGGGGCCAACGTCCTGACTTTC. Protein product: CSVQGSGANVLTF.